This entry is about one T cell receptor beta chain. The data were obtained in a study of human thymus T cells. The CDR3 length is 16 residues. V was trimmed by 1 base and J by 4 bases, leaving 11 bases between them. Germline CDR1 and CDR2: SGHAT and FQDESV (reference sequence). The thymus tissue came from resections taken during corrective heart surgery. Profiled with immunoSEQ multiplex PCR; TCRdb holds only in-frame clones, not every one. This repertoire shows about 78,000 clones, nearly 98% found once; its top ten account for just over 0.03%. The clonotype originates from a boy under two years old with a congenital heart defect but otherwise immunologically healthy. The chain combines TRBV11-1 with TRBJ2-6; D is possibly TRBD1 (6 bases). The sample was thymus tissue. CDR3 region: CASSLEGVAGANVLTF. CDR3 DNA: TGTGCCAGCAGCTTAGAGGGGGTGGCGGGGGCCAACGTCCTGACTTTC.